This T cell receptor beta chain is drawn from a study of blood T cell repertoires in COVID-19. Study at large: The cDNA or gDNA used as material had been derived from T cells, B-cell-depleted T cells, or PBMCs.

CDR3 length: 15 residues. CDR1 is MGHRA, CDR2 YSYEKL, per germline. J was trimmed by 5 bases and V by 1 base; bases with no gene match: 6. TCRdb's copy holds only in-frame clones and misses some; the assay was immunoSEQ multiplex PCR. The sample holds around 250,000 clones, approximately 90% seen once. The V gene is TRBV4-1, the J gene TRBJ2-3, with TRBD2 identical over 7 bases. The material sequenced was PBMCs or T cells enriched from blood (not recorded which). This receptor was obtained from a woman in her twenties or thirties with acute COVID-19. CDR3 coding DNA: TGCGCCAGCAGCCAAGGTGATCGGGAGGTAGATACGCAGTATTTT. This encodes CASSQGDREVDTQYF.